Listed here are 19 T cell receptor beta chains from one sample, sequenced in a study of blood T cells in healthy people across ages. Primers used in a second PCR of about 7 to 12 cycles were a sample-barcoded 5' primer and a J-beta primer mix. From the 5' RACE reads, TCRdb called clonotypes with MiXCR, one entry per CDR3 protein. The data show 600,000 to 650,000 distinct CDR3 sequences, 58% seen once. Input material: blood. All receptors come from a man aged 60-69 years in good health.

V gene TRBV29-1 combines with J gene TRBJ2-5; D is possibly TRBD1 (6 bases). Trimming shortened V by 3 bases and J by 5 bases, and 10 bases separated the two germline ends. CDR3 length: 12 residues. Germline V gives CDR1 SQVTM, CDR2 ANQGSEA. Here the CDR3 DNA reads TGCAGCGTTGACCAGGGGCGGGAGACCCAGTACTTC. Translating it yields CSVDQGRETQYF.

The chain recombines TRBV15 with TRBJ2-5; D may be TRBD1 or TRBD2 (5 bases each). Looked up from germline, CDR1 is LNHNV and CDR2 is YYDKDF (reference sequence). V lost 0 bases and J 4 bases, leaving 12 bases between the germline ends. This CDR3 is built from 15 residues. CDR3 sequence reads: CATSRDRPGGETQYF. Here the CDR3 DNA reads TGTGCCACCAGCAGAGATCGGCCTGGGGGAGAGACCCAGTACTTC.

This clonotype has more than one count but fewer than ten. This chain uses TRBV12-3 or TRBV12-4 with TRBJ2-3, with D hard to call. Trimming took off 2 bases at V and 0 bases at J, with 9 bases between the two ends. There are 15 residues in the CDR3. The CDR3 sequence: CASSLIGPSTDTQYF. CDR3 sequence (DNA): TGTGCCAGCAGTTTAATAGGCCCGAGCACAGATACGCAGTATTTT.

This clonotype was seen at least ten times. This rearrangement joins TRBV2 to TRBJ2-3; D uncertain. This CDR3 spans 13 amino acids. The V end lost 10 bases, the J end lost 2 bases, and 13 bases lay between the germline ends. Per the germline V gene, CDR1 is SNHLY and CDR2 is FYNNEI. The CDR3 DNA reads as TGTGCCACCAAGGCAGGAGCCACAGATACGCAGTATTTT. This encodes CATKAGATDTQYF.

The rearrangement uses TRBV5-1 and TRBJ2-4; 12 nucleotides line up with TRBD2. V gave up 3 bases and J gave up 7 bases; unmatched junction bases: 5. This CDR3 contains 15 residues. In germline, CDR1 is SGHRS, CDR2 YFSETQ. The CDR3 nucleotides are TGCGCCAGCAGCTCTAGCGGGGGGGCCATGAACATTCAGTACTTC. Protein sequence: CASSSSGGAMNIQYF.

The rearrangement uses TRBV29-1 and TRBJ1-1, with D unresolved. The CDR3 covers 14 residues. Germline V gene lookup returns CDR1 SQVTM and CDR2 ANQGSEA. The V end lost 5 bases, the J end lost 2 bases, and 15 bases lay between the germline ends. The CDR3 DNA follows: TGCAGCGTTTTATTTTCCCTCAAAAACACTGAAGCTTTCTTT. This encodes CSVLFSLKNTEAFF.

The CDR3 DNA sequence: TGCGCCAGCAGCTTGGCCGAAATTGGACAGATAAACTATGGCTACACCTTC. Its translation: CASSLAEIGQINYGYTF. This sequence joins TRBV5-1 and TRBJ1-2; possible D gene TRBD1, 6 bases. Germline lookup yields CDR1 SGHRS and CDR2 YFSETQ. The CDR3 spans 17 residues. V lost 0 bases and J 2 bases, leaving 17 bases between the germline ends. Together with reference TRBV5-1 and TRBJ1-2, the CDR3 gives the full variable domain: KAGVTQTPRYLIKTRGQQVTLSCSPISGHRSVSWYQQTPGQGLQFLFEYFSETQRNKGNFPGRFSGRQFSNSRSEMNVSTLELGDSALYLCASSLAEIGQINYGYTFGSGTRLTVV.

Details on this clonotype: At one end the junction does not follow the germline gene, possibly because of a read error. V usage is TRBV29-1 and J usage is TRBJ1-2; possible D gene TRBD1, 5 bases. Looked up from germline, CDR1 is SQVTM and CDR2 is ANQGSEA. The CDR3 has 16 amino acids. DNA of the CDR3: TGCAGCGTTCCTGGGACCGGGGGACCAAGCGCCGTTGGCTGCACCTTC. Its protein product is CSVPGTGGPSAVGCTF.

V usage is TRBV11-2 and J usage is TRBJ1-1; TRBD1 agrees at 7 bases. Germline V gene lookup returns CDR1 SGHAT and CDR2 FQNNGV. The CDR3 runs to 15 residues. The trim removed 1 base at V and 8 bases at J, leaving 10 bases unmatched. CDR3 DNA: TGTGCCAGCAGCTTAGTCCGGGACAGCCCTAGGGAAGCTTTCTTT. It codes for CASSLVRDSPREAFF. Looking up the rest from reference TRBV11-2 and TRBJ1-1 gives the full variable domain: EAGVAQSPRYKIIEKRQSVAFWCNPISGHATLYWYQQILGQGPKLLIQFQNNGVVDDSQLPKDRFSAERLKGVDSTLKIQPAKLEDSAVYLCASSLVRDSPREAFFGQGTRLTVV.

The chain is built from TRBV6-2 or TRBV6-3 and TRBJ2-3, with 11 bases lining up with TRBD2. Unmatched junction bases numbered 5, after V lost 5 bases and J lost 4 bases. The CDR3 runs to 15 residues. Looked up from germline, CDR1 is MNHEY and CDR2 is SVGEGT. Here the CDR3 reads CASSLGLAVPDTQYF. CDR3 sequence (DNA): TGTGCCAGCAGTCTGGGACTAGCGGTTCCAGATACGCAGTATTTT.

This clonotype was seen only once. The rearrangement uses TRBV5-1 and TRBJ2-3, with a tentative D call TRBD1 (5 bases). Trimming stripped 0 bases from V and 6 bases from J, with 17 bases between. The germline gives CDR1 SGHRS, CDR2 YFSETQ. The length of the CDR3 is 16 residues. The CDR3 sequence is CASSLEGEARSDTQYF. The CDR3 DNA follows: TGCGCCAGCAGCTTGGAAGGGGAAGCGCGTTCGGATACGCAGTATTTT. Complete variable domain (other parts from reference TRBV5-1 and TRBJ2-3): KAGVTQTPRYLIKTRGQQVTLSCSPISGHRSVSWYQQTPGQGLQFLFEYFSETQRNKGNFPGRFSGRQFSNSRSEMNVSTLELGDSALYLCASSLEGEARSDTQYFGPGTRLTVL.

The genes are TRBV20-1 and TRBJ1-2; 7 bases match TRBD1. V lost 6 bases, J lost 2 bases, and 9 bases stayed unmatched. The CDR3 runs 14 residues. The V gene's germline CDR1 is DFQATT and CDR2 SNEGSKA (reference sequence). DNA of the CDR3: TGCAGTGCCCACGACAGGGAGGAGAACTATGGCTACACCTTC. Translating it yields CSAHDREENYGYTF.

The genes are TRBV5-1 and TRBJ2-1, with 7 bases that match TRBD2. The J segment lost 0 bases and the V segment lost 5 bases, leaving 5 bases of the junction unmatched. The CDR3 runs 15 residues. Germline CDR1 reads SGHRS; CDR2 reads YFSETQ. CDR3 amino acids: CASRSGGISYNEQFF. The CDR3 DNA follows: TGCGCCAGCAGATCCGGGGGGATCTCCTACAATGAGCAGTTCTTC.

This clonotype was counted a few times. The chain combines TRBV27 with TRBJ1-2, with unresolved D. The CDR3 runs to 15 residues. Germline lookup yields CDR1 MNHEY and CDR2 SMNVEV (reference sequence). V gave up 0 bases and J gave up 4 bases, with 12 bases separating them. The chain's CDR3 is CASSLSPARSYGYTF. The DNA of the CDR3 is TGTGCCAGCAGTTTATCCCCGGCCCGCTCCTATGGCTACACCTTC.

The rearrangement uses TRBV6-5 and TRBJ1-1; D is unclear. The CDR3 covers 14 residues. The germline V gene has CDR1 MNHEY and CDR2 SVGAGI. V was trimmed by 6 bases and J by 6 bases, leaving 17 bases between them. The CDR3 spells CASSPRPGRAEAFF. The CDR3 coding sequence is TGTGCCAGCAGCCCCCGGCCGGGAAGGGCTGAAGCTTTCTTT.

The V gene is TRBV6-5, the J gene TRBJ2-7; weak D call: TRBD1 (7 bases). The closer fit of TRBJ2-5 to the DNA end suggests the J call may be wrong. This CDR3 region has 15 residues. The V gene's germline CDR1 is MNHEY and CDR2 SVGAGI. CDR3 nucleotides: TGTGCCAGCACCGAACAGGGGTGGGGGGAAGAGACCCAGTACTTC. Its translation is CASTEQGWGEETQYF.

This chain uses TRBV12-3 or TRBV12-4 with TRBJ1-6, with TRBD1 identical over 12 bases. V lost 5 bases and J lost 7; bases outside the gene matches: 6. The CDR3 extends over 16 amino acids. The CDR3 loop is CASSGDRGLANSPLHF. DNA of the CDR3: TGTGCCAGCAGTGGGGACAGGGGGCTCGCGAATTCACCCCTCCACTTT.

The chain links TRBV20-1 to TRBJ1-2, with D possibly TRBD1 on 6 matching bases. Germline CDR1 reads DFQATT; CDR2 reads SNEGSKA (reference sequence). The CDR3 extends over 15 amino acids. V was trimmed by 3 bases and J by 7 bases, leaving 21 bases between them. This CDR3 reads CSARPPGHQDRGYTF. The CDR3 coding sequence is TGCAGTGCTAGGCCACCGGGACACCAAGATCGTGGCTACACCTTC.

This clonotype was seen more than once but under ten times. The rearrangement links TRBV9 to TRBJ2-7; D is uncertain. Germline-derived CDR1 and CDR2 are SGDLS and YYNGEE. The CDR3 totals 15 residues. V lost 0 bases and J 0 bases, leaving 10 bases between the germline ends. CDR3 in amino acids: CASSVGSSSSYEQYF. The CDR3 DNA sequence: TGTGCCAGCAGCGTAGGGTCATCCAGCTCCTACGAGCAGTACTTC.